This T cell receptor beta chain stems from a study of T cells after yellow fever vaccination. Study-level findings and limits: The study re-detected most primary-vaccination clones after the booster (roughly 95% CD4, approximately 87% CD8).

This clonotype was detected a few times. Its matching antigen is unknown. MiXCR was run by TCRdb on the 5' RACE reads, yielding one entry per CDR3 protein. This sample has nearly 550,000 distinct CDR3 sequences, with 19% found just once. Sequencing was performed on PBMCs, taken 15 days after the yellow fever booster vaccination. The clonotype originates from a man aged 25 to 40 who received the YFV17D yellow fever vaccine.

Here the CDR3 reads CASSFQGASTYEQYF. Written as DNA, the CDR3 is TGCGCCAGCAGCTTTCAGGGGGCATCGACCTACGAGCAGTACTTC. The chain links TRBV4-1 to TRBJ2-7; 8 nucleotides agree with TRBD1. V gave up 5 bases and J gave up 2 bases; unmatched junction bases: 8. This CDR3 is built from 15 residues. Per the germline V gene, CDR1 is MGHRA and CDR2 is YSYEKL.